Sequencing of this T cell receptor (beta chain) was carried out in a study of cytomegalovirus exposure and HLA in healthy donors. Regarding the study as a whole: Sequencing had likely introduced a cluster of highly shared sequence variants as an artifact. A later analysis found common viral pathogens apparently linked to several of the most significant clusters.

Primers included in the PCR were 60 Vbeta and 13 Jbeta primers. In the authors' methods: In a later analysis, of 84 million or so unique beta chains, approximately 10 million appeared in at least two donors. Some clones are missing from TCRdb's copy, which holds only in-frame ones; the method was immunoSEQ multiplex PCR. The V and J calls and clone size were taken over from that table, and D and trimming were inferred from the DNA. Of around 86,000 clones in the sample, about 8% were seen once. This clone turned up a few times. Its target is unknown. The same CDR3 arises from other DNA sequences in this sample as well. The CDR3 is 13 amino acids. The V and J ends lost 4 bases and 4 bases, in that order; junction bases with no gene match: 3. Germline V lookup: CDR1 SEHNR, CDR2 FQNEAQ (reference sequence).

Sample: PBMCs. The rearrangement joins TRBV7-9 to TRBJ2-7, with 8 nucleotides matching TRBD1. The TCR originated in a man in his forties or fifties in good health and CMV-seronegative. CDR3 amino acids: CASSSGTGYEQYF. The CDR3 DNA reads TGTGCCAGCAGCTCCGGGACAGGTTACGAGCAGTACTTC.